The TCR beta chain described here comes from a study of blood T cell repertoires in COVID-19. In the original processing: Amplification of reference gene primers was used by the study to estimate nucleated cell counts. Sequenced by immunoSEQ multiplex PCR; TCRdb stores in-frame clones only, minus some. Clone size and the V and J calls come from that table; the DNA yielded D and trimming. The data show roughly 250,000 clones, with approximately 85% seen just once and 0.85% to 1% held by the top ten. Germline V gene data show CDR1 as SEHNR and CDR2 as FQNEAQ (reference sequence). V was cut by 10 bases and J by 4 bases, with 16 bases left in between. The CDR3 runs 13 residues.

This clonotype was sampled from a human donor with COVID-19, enrolled during active disease. The donor label of this sample is uncertain. The sample consisted of peripheral blood. This sequence joins TRBV7-9 and TRBJ1-2, with D possibly matching TRBD1 (6 bases). CDR3 region: CAIVPGTLYGYTF. CDR3 nucleotide sequence: TGTGCCATCGTTCCGGGGACACTCTATGGCTACACCTTC.